The sequence of this T cell receptor (beta chain) was determined in a study of beta chain features in type 1 diabetes. Sorting that relied on CD45RO/CCR7/CD25/CD127/CD95/CD27 yielded CD4+ naive, central memory, regulatory and stem cell-like memory cells. Turning to this clone: The antigen is undetermined.

Germline V gene sequence: CDR1 SGHTA, CDR2 FQGNSA. The CDR3 length is 14 residues. V was cut by 2 bases and J by 8 bases, with 15 bases left in between. Reverse transcribing all isolated RNA meant expressed TCRB transcripts were sequenced. TCRdb keeps only in-frame clones here, not all; method: immunoSEQ multiplex PCR. The sample lists a few hundred thousand clones; about 14% were seen once. Whole-study results and caveats: Junctions at VDJ sites from type 1 diabetes patients had fewer insertions and more deletions. Across all four CD4+ subsets, people with type 1 diabetes showed modestly shorter TCRB CDR3s.

Source material: naive CD4+ T cells from blood. The TCR was taken from a woman aged 18-35 years in good health. This chain joins TRBV7-2 and TRBJ1-2; D ambiguous. The CDR3 bases are TGTGCCAGCAGCTTAACACGCCAAGTGATGGGCTACACCTTC. Translation: CASSLTRQVMGYTF.